Sequencing of this T cell receptor beta chain was carried out in a study of human thymus T cells. The ends were cut back, 2 bases at V and 0 bases at J, with 20 bases in the middle. CDR1 is GTSNPN, CDR2 SVGIG, per germline (reference sequence). The CDR3 runs 18 residues. Sequenced by immunoSEQ multiplex PCR; TCRdb stores in-frame clones only, minus some. The sample has about 46,000 clones; approximately 95% are singletons. The sequence was collected from a girl under three years old with a congenital heart defect but otherwise immunologically healthy. Sequencing was performed on blood. The chain is built from TRBV30 and TRBJ1-3, with D maybe TRBD1 (5 bases). CDR3 sequence: CAWSSIDGPRGSGNTIYF. The CDR3 DNA reads as TGTGCCTGGAGTTCGATCGACGGACCGAGGGGCTCTGGAAACACCATATATTTT.